The sequence of this T cell receptor beta chain was determined in a study of T cell responses to AZD1222 COVID-19 vaccine. TCRdb keeps only in-frame clones here, not all; method: immunoSEQ multiplex PCR. The profile shows over 130,000 clones, about 93% of them singletons. The count of this clone is one. Deletions cut 0 bases from V and 3 bases from J, with 9 bases between. Germline lookup yields CDR1 PRHDT and CDR2 FYEKMQ (reference sequence). This CDR3 is 14 amino acids long. The rearrangement links TRBV13 to TRBJ2-7, with TRBD2 as a possible D gene (5 bases). This specimen was peripheral blood, taken on day 0 of AZD1222 vaccination. The clonotype comes from an adult in good health. CDR3 DNA: TGTGCCAGCAGCTTAGGACTAGGGCTCTACGAGCAGTACTTC. Amino acid sequence: CASSLGLGLYEQYF. Full variable domain (remainder filled in from reference TRBV13 and TRBJ2-7): AAGVIQSPRHLIKEKRETATLKCYPIPRHDTVYWYQQGPGQDPQFLISFYEKMQSDKGSIPDRFSAQQFSDYHSELNMSSLELGDSALYFCASSLGLGLYEQYFGPGTRLTVT.